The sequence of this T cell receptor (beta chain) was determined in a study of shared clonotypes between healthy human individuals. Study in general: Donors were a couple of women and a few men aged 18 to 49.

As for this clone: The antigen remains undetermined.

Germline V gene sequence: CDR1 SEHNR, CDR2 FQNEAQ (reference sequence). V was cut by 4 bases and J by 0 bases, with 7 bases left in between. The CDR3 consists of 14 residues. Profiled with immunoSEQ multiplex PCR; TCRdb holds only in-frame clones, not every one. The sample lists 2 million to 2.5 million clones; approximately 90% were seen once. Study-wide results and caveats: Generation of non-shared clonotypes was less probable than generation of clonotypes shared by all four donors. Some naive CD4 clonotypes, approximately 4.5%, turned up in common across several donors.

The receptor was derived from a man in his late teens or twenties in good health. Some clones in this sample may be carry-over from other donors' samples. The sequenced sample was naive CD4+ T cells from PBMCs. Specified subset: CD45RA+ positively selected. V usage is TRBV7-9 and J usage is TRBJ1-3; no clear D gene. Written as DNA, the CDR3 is TGTGCCAGCAGCTCCATTAGCTCTGGAAACACCATATATTTT. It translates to CASSSISSGNTIYF. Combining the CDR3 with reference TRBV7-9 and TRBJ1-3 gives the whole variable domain DTGVSQNPRHKITKRGQNVTFRCDPISEHNRLYWYRQTLGQGPEFLTYFQNEAQLEKSRLLSDRFSAERPKGSFSTLEIQRTEQGDSAMYLCASSSISSGNTIYFGEGSWLTVV.